Listed below are T cell receptor beta chains from one sample, sequenced in a study of T cells after yellow fever vaccination. A single record per CDR3 protein comes from TCRdb applying MiXCR to the 5' RACE reads. This sample carries fewer than 350,000 distinct CDR3 sequences, around 4% of them seen once, and the ten largest clones take 20% to 25%. The source material was PBMCs, sampled on the day of the yellow fever booster vaccination. All receptors come from a man between 18 and 29 years old who received the YFV17D yellow fever vaccine. The CDR3 runs from the conserved cysteine through the conserved F or W. A D gene is named only where the DNA matches it firmly. Clone size is given for some rows only: seen once, a few or many times, or a class if the clone is expanded.

clone size	V gene	CDR3 length	J gene	D gene	CDR3 DNA	CDR3 protein
many	TRBV6-2/TRBV6-3	11	TRBJ2-5	NA	TGTGCCAGCAGTTACTCGAAGACCCAGTACTTC	CASSYSKTQYF
few	TRBV28	15	TRBJ2-2	TRBD1	TGTGCCAGCAGACCGGGACAGGGGATTCCCGGAGAGCTGTTTTTT	CASRPGQGIPGELFF
many	TRBV20-1	14	TRBJ2-5	TRBD2	TGCAGTGCCACTAGCGGGGTGTACCAAGAGACCCAGTACTTC	CSATSGVYQETQYF
many	TRBV5-1	13	TRBJ1-1	NA	TGCGCCAGCAGCTTGGCAGGGATTGGTGAAGCTTTCTTT	CASSLAGIGEAFF
many	TRBV10-3	13	TRBJ2-1	NA	TGTGCCATCACCAGGACGGTTGACAATGAGCAGTTCTTC	CAITRTVDNEQFF
few	TRBV6-5	16	TRBJ2-5	NA	TGTGCCAGCAGTTACTCCGTCCGGCAGGTCAGAGAGACCCAGTACTTC	CASSYSVRQVRETQYF
many	TRBV10-2	13	TRBJ2-1	TRBD2	TGCGCCAGCAGAAATCTAGCGGGGAGTGAGCAGTTCTTC	CASRNLAGSEQFF
many	TRBV4-3	16	TRBJ2-1	TRBD1	TGCGCCAGCAGCCCCTCCGGACAGGGGCCTTACAATGAGCAGTTCTTC	CASSPSGQGPYNEQFF
few	TRBV20-1	12	TRBJ2-2	NA	TGCAGTGTCTCCCCGGGTGCCGGGGAGCTGTTTTTT	CSVSPGAGELFF
many	TRBV20-1	11	TRBJ1-2	NA	TGCAGTGCCTCATCCGTATCTGGCTACACCTTC	CSASSVSGYTF
many	TRBV6-6	11	TRBJ1-5	NA	TGTGCCAGCAGCCTAAGCTGGAACCAGCATTTT	CASSLSWNQHF
NA	TRBV20-1	12	TRBJ1-4	TRBD1	TGCAGTGCTCGACAGGGGGATGAAAAACTGTTTTTT	CSARQGDEKLFF
NA	TRBV20-1	13	TRBJ1-1	NA	TGCAGTGCTATTCCTCCCTGGGGGGTGGAGGCTTTCTTT	CSAIPPWGVEAFF
few	TRBV12-3/TRBV12-4	14	TRBJ1-1	NA	TGTGCCAGCAGTTTCTACGACAGGAACACTGAAGCTTTCTTT	CASSFYDRNTEAFF
many	TRBV10-3	18	TRBJ2-6	TRBD1	TGTGCCATCAGGGATGACAGGGACCCTTACTCTGGGGCCAACGTCCTGACTTTC	CAIRDDRDPYSGANVLTF
few	TRBV7-2	15	TRBJ2-5	NA	TGTGCCAGCAGCCTCTCGCGGGGGCCGGTAGAGACCCAGTACTTC	CASSLSRGPVETQYF
many	TRBV6-2/TRBV6-3	14	TRBJ2-2	NA	TGTGCCAGCAGCCCCCGGACCTACACCGGGGAGCTGTTTTTT	CASSPRTYTGELFF
NA	TRBV9	15	TRBJ2-3	NA	TGTGCCAGCAGCGTCGGCTCTACAGGAGCAGATACGCAGTATTTT	CASSVGSTGADTQYF
many	TRBV29-1	12	TRBJ1-1	NA	TGCAGCGAACACAGGGCGGATCCTGAAGCTTTCTTT	CSEHRADPEAFF
NA	TRBV4-3	19	TRBJ1-3	NA	TGCGCCAGCAGCCAAGACGGTGGGCCAGGGCGCCTCTCTGGAAACACCATATATTTT	CASSQDGGPGRLSGNTIYF
few	TRBV9	16	TRBJ1-5	TRBD1	TGTGCCAGCAGCCCCGGAGACAGGGGGAGCAATCAGCCCCAGCATTTT	CASSPGDRGSNQPQHF
many	TRBV7-9	14	TRBJ2-5	NA	TGTGCCAGCAGCCCTGCGAGGTACCAAGAGACCCAGTACTTC	CASSPARYQETQYF
few	TRBV14	22	TRBJ1-5	TRBD1	TGTGCCAGCAGCCAAGATATATACACCCCCGGGACAGGAGGCTATAGCAATCAGCCCCAGCATTTT	CASSQDIYTPGTGGYSNQPQHF
few	TRBV7-2	16	TRBJ1-2	NA	TGTGCCAGCAGCCGGCGGGACGGCCAAGTAACCTATGGCTACACCTTC	CASSRRDGQVTYGYTF
NA	TRBV20-1	15	TRBJ2-3	TRBD2	TGCAGTGCTCATAAGCCGGGACTAGCGGCGTATACGCAGTATTTT	CSAHKPGLAAYTQYF
few	TRBV4-3	15	TRBJ2-2	NA	TGCGCCAGCAGCCACCTCGGGCGGGACACCGGGGAGCTGTTTTTT	CASSHLGRDTGELFF
few	TRBV5-1	17	TRBJ2-7	TRBD1	TGCGCCAGCAGACAATTTTCCGGGACAGGTACTACCTACGAGCAGTACTTC	CASRQFSGTGTTYEQYF
NA	TRBV4-1	16	TRBJ2-7	TRBD1	TGCGCCAGCAGCCAAGGCCCCGGACAGGGGGTTTACGAGCAGTACTTC	CASSQGPGQGVYEQYF
many	TRBV20-1	15	TRBJ2-3	TRBD2	TGCAGTGCTGCCCGCCGGGGGGATGATCCAGATACGCAGTATTTT	CSAARRGDDPDTQYF
many	TRBV7-3	12	TRBJ2-2	NA	TGTGCCAGCAGCTTACGGCCCGGGGAGCTGTTTTTT	CASSLRPGELFF
many	TRBV4-1	16	TRBJ2-1	NA	TGCGCCAGCAGCCAAGAGGGGACCGGGTTAGACAATGAGCAGTTCTTC	CASSQEGTGLDNEQFF
many	TRBV4-1	15	TRBJ1-2	NA	TGCGCCAGCAGCCACCAGGACAGCCCCTACTATGGCTACACCTTC	CASSHQDSPYYGYTF
many	TRBV4-2	17	TRBJ2-1	NA	TGTGCCAGCAGCCAAGGTAGTGGCTCGAGCTCCTACAATGAGCAGTTCTTC	CASSQGSGSSSYNEQFF
few	TRBV7-2	15	TRBJ1-1	TRBD1	TGTGCCAGCAGCCCCCGTCAGGGGGCTAACACTGAAGCTTTCTTT	CASSPRQGANTEAFF
NA	TRBV6-5	16	TRBJ2-7	NA	TGTGCCAGCAGTTCCCCTTTCGGGGCACTCTCCTACGAGCAGTACTTC	CASSSPFGALSYEQYF
few	TRBV4-3	17	TRBJ2-3	TRBD1	TGCGCCAGCAGCCACCTAAAGACAGGGACCCTCACAGATACGCAGTATTTT	CASSHLKTGTLTDTQYF
many	TRBV5-4	15	TRBJ2-3	NA	TGTGCCAGCAGCACCCCAGGGTGGCGGTCAGATACGCAGTATTTT	CASSTPGWRSDTQYF
NA	TRBV20-1	16	TRBJ1-5	NA	TGCAGTGCTAGAGATATAGGGGATTATAGCAATCAGCCCCAGCATTTT	CSARDIGDYSNQPQHF
NA	TRBV5-6	15	TRBJ2-5	NA	TGTGCCAGCAGACCCAAGGGAGGCCACCAAGAGACCCAGTACTTC	CASRPKGGHQETQYF
many	TRBV15	16	TRBJ2-1	NA	TGTGCCACCAGCAGAGAGGCGGGGGCCTCCTACAATGAGCAGTTCTTC	CATSREAGASYNEQFF
NA	TRBV7-9	17	TRBJ2-3	NA	TGTGCCAGCAGCCCACGTCAGGCAGGGGCCCGCACAGATACGCAGTATTTT	CASSPRQAGARTDTQYF
NA	TRBV5-1	15	TRBJ1-1	NA	TGCGCCAGCACAGCTTATGGGGGTCTGAACACTGAAGCTTTCTTT	CASTAYGGLNTEAFF
few	TRBV6-6	17	TRBJ2-6	NA	TGTGCCAGCAGTTACCCAATCAGGGGAACCGGGGCCAACGTCCTGACTTTC	CASSYPIRGTGANVLTF
few	TRBV6-2/TRBV6-3	13	TRBJ2-5	NA	TGTGCCAGCCTCTTGAGCCCCTTGGAGACCCAGTACTTC	CASLLSPLETQYF
few	TRBV20-1	18	TRBJ2-5	TRBD2	TGCAGTGCTGCACCCACCGGGCGGGGGGGCCTCATCGGTTTGTCCCAGTACTTC	CSAAPTGRGGLIGLSQYF
few	TRBV4-1	15	TRBJ2-1	TRBD1	TGCGCCAGCAGCCAATCACAGGGGGTATTCAATGAGCAGTTCTTC	CASSQSQGVFNEQFF
NA	TRBV7-3	15	TRBJ2-3	NA	TGTGCCAGCAGCTCCGGTAGGGGACCCACAGATACGCAGTATTTT	CASSSGRGPTDTQYF
NA	TRBV9	15	TRBJ1-5	NA	TGTGCCAGCAGCGTAGAGGCAGGGGACAATCAGCCCCAGCATTTT	CASSVEAGDNQPQHF
many	TRBV7-6	14	TRBJ1-5	NA	TGTGCCAGCAGCGCCGGGGGTTACAATCAGCCCCAGCATTTT	CASSAGGYNQPQHF
many	TRBV5-1	17	TRBJ2-1	TRBD1	TGCGCCAGCAGCTCGGTTGGACAGGTTCTAAACTACAATGAGCAGTTCTTC	CASSSVGQVLNYNEQFF
few	TRBV7-2	15	TRBJ1-5	NA	TGTGCCAGCAGCTACGTGCAGGGGCCCAATCAGCCCCAGCATTTT	CASSYVQGPNQPQHF
many	TRBV15	17	TRBJ2-3	TRBD2	TGTGCCACCAGCAGAGAAGGCGGGAGTAGTCGGACAGATACGCAGTATTTT	CATSREGGSSRTDTQYF